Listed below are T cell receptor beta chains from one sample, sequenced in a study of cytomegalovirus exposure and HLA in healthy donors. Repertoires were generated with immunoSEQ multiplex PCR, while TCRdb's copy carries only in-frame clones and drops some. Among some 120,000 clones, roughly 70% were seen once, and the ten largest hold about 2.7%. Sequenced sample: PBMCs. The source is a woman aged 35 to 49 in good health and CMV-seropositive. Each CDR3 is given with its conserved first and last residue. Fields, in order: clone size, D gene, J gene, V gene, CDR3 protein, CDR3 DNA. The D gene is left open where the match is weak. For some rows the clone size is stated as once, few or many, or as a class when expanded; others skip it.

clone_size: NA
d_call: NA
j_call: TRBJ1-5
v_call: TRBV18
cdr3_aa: CASSPSGQPQHF
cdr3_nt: TGTGCCAGCTCACCGTCGGGTCAGCCCCAGCATTTT

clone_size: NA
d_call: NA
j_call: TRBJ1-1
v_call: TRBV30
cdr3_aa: CAWRGGLDTEAFF
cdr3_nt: TGTGCCTGGAGGGGGGGGCTGGACACTGAAGCTTTCTTT

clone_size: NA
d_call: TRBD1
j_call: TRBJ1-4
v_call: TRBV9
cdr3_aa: CASSVTGGGGEKLFF
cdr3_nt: TGTGCCAGCAGCGTTACAGGGGGCGGAGGTGAAAAACTGTTTTTT

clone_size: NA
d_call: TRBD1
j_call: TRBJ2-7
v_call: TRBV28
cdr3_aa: CASSVAGTGPSEQYF
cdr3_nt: TGTGCCAGCAGTGTCGCCGGGACAGGACCCTCCGAGCAGTACTTC

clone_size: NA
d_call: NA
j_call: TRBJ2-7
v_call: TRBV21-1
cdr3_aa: CANRRGTPASYEQYF
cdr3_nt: TGTGCCAACCGACGGGGGACTCCGGCTTCCTACGAGCAGTACTTC

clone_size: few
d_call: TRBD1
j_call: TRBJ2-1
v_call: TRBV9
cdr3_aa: CASSVGQGHTEQFF
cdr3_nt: TGTGCCAGCAGCGTAGGACAGGGCCATACTGAGCAGTTCTTC

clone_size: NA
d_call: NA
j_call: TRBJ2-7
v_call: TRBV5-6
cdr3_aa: CASSLYAKYYEQYF
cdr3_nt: TGTGCCAGCAGCTTGTATGCGAAGTACTACGAGCAGTACTTC

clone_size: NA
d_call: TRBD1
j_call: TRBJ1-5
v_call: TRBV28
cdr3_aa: CASSLTGTQPQHF
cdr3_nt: TGTGCCAGCAGTTTGACAGGGACTCAGCCCCAGCATTTT

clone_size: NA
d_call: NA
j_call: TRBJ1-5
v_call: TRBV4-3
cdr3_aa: CASSQDGAGNQPQHF
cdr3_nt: TGCGCCAGCAGCCAAGATGGGGCAGGCAATCAGCCCCAGCATTTT

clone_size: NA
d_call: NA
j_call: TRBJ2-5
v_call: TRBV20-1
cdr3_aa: CSAPAGETQYF
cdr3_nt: TGCAGTGCTCCCGCAGGAGAGACCCAGTACTTC

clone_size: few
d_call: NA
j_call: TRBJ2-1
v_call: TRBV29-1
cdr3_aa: CSVGAAAYNEQFF
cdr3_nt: TGCAGCGTTGGCGCGGCAGCCTACAATGAGCAGTTCTTC

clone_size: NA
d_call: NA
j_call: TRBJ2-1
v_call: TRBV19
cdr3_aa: CASSIGQVYEQFF
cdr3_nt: TGTGCCAGTAGTATAGGGCAGGTATATGAGCAGTTCTTC

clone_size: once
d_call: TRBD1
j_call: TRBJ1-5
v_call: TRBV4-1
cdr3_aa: CASSQDTGQRSQPQHF
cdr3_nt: TGCGCCAGCAGCCAGGACACGGGACAGAGGAGTCAGCCCCAGCATTTT

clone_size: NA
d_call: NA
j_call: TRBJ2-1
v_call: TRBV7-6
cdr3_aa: CASSLEWGGGNEQFF
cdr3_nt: TGTGCCAGCAGCTTAGAATGGGGTGGGGGGAATGAGCAGTTCTTC

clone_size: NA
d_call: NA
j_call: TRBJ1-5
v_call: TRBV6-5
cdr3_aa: CASSSFNQPQHF
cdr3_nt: TGTGCCAGCAGTTCCTTCAATCAGCCCCAGCATTTT

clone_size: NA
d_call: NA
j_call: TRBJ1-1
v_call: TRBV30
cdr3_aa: CAWRPTGKGKNTEAFF
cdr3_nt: TGTGCCTGGAGGCCCACGGGTAAGGGGAAAAACACTGAAGCTTTCTTT

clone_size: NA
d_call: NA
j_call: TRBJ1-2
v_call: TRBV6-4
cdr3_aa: CASRRGPAGGYTF
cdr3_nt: TGTGCCAGCCGACGGGGTCCCGCAGGAGGCTACACCTTC

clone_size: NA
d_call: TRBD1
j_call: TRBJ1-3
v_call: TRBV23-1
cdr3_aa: CASSPMTGRRNTIYF
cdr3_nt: TGCGCCAGCAGTCCAATGACAGGGAGACGAAACACCATATATTTT

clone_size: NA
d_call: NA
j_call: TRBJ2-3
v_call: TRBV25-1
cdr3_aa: CASSEFGGRTDTQYF
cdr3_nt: TGTGCCAGCAGTGAATTCGGGGGGCGCACAGATACGCAGTATTTT

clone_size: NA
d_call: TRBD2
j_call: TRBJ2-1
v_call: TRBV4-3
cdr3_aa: CASSQGLALRYNEQFF
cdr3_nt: TGCGCCAGCAGCCAAGGACTAGCCCTCCGCTACAATGAGCAGTTCTTC

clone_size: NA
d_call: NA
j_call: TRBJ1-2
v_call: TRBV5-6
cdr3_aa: CASSADRRYGYTF
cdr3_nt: TGTGCCAGCAGCGCGGACAGACGCTATGGCTACACCTTC

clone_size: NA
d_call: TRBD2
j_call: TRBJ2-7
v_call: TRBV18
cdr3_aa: CASSPLPSGGTYEQYF
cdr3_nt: TGTGCCAGCTCACCACTTCCTAGCGGGGGGACCTACGAGCAGTACTTC

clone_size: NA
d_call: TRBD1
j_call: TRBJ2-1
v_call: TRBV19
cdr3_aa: CASSPPGQGHNEQFF
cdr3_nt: TGTGCCAGTAGTCCACCGGGACAGGGCCACAATGAGCAGTTCTTC

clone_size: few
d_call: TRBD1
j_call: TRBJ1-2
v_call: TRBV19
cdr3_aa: CASSTWDRGHYGYTF
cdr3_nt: TGTGCCAGTAGTACCTGGGACAGGGGACACTATGGCTACACCTTC

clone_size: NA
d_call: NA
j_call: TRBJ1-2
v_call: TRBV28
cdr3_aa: CASSLSRIYGYTF
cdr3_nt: TGTGCCAGCAGTTTGTCCAGGATCTATGGCTACACCTTC

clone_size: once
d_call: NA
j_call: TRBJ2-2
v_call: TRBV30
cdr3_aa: CAWTDQDTGELFF
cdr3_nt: TGTGCCTGGACCGACCAGGACACCGGGGAGCTGTTTTTT

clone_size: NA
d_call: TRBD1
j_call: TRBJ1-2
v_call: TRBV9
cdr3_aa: CASSAQGAYGYTF
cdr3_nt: TGTGCCAGCAGCGCCCAGGGGGCCTATGGCTACACCTTC

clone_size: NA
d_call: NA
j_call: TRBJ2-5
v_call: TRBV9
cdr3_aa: CASSVDFRAQTQYF
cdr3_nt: TGTGCCAGCAGCGTGGATTTCAGGGCCCAGACCCAGTACTTC

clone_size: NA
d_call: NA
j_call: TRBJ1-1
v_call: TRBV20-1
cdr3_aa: CSATYTEAFF
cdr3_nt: TGCAGTGCTACTTACACTGAAGCTTTCTTT

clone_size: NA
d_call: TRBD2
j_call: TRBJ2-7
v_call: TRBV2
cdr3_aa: CASSEAERGGPYEQYF
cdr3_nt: TGTGCCAGCAGTGAAGCGGAGCGGGGGGGCCCCTACGAGCAGTACTTC

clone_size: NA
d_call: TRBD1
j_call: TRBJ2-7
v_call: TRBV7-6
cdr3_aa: CASSFYPGQGLGEQYF
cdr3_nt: TGTGCCAGCAGCTTCTACCCGGGACAGGGGTTGGGCGAGCAGTACTTC

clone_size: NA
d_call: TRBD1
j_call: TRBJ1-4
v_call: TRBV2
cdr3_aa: CASRTQGGSEKLFF
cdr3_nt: TGTGCCAGCAGGACACAGGGGGGGAGTGAAAAACTGTTTTTT

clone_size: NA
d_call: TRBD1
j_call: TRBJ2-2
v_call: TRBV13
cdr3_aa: CASSSRTGGIVGELFF
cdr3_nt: TGTGCCAGCAGCTCGCGGACAGGGGGAATTGTCGGGGAGCTGTTTTTT

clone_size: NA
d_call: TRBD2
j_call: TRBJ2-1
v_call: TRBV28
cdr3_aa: CASRRTSGNYNEQFF
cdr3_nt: TGTGCCAGCAGGAGGACTAGCGGGAACTACAATGAGCAGTTCTTC

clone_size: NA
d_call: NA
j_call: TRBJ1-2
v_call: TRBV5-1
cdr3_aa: CASSLDAAGGYTF
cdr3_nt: TGCGCCAGCAGCTTGGACGCGGCGGGAGGCTACACCTTC

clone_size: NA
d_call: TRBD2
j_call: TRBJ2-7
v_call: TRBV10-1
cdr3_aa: CASSEDSGRAVGEQYF
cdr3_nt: TGCGCCAGCAGTGAGGATAGCGGGAGGGCCGTCGGCGAGCAGTACTTC

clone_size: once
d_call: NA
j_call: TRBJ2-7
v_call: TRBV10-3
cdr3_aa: CAISGENGDSYEQYF
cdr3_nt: TGTGCCATCAGTGGGGAGAACGGCGACTCCTACGAGCAGTACTTC

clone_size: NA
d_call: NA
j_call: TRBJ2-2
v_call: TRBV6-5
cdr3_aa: CASTLLGGRSGELFF
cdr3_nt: TGTGCCAGCACCCTACTGGGGGGGCGGTCCGGGGAGCTGTTTTTT

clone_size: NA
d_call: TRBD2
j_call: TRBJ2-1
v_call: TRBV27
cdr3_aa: CASSYIAGEGNEQFF
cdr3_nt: TGTGCCAGCAGCTATATAGCGGGAGAAGGCAATGAGCAGTTCTTC

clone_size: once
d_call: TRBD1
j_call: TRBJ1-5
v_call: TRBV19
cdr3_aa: CASSPRTGDRQPQHF
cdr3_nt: TGTGCCAGTAGTCCGCGGACAGGGGATCGTCAGCCCCAGCATTTT

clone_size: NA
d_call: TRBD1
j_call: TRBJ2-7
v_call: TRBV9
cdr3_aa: CASSAGGTGSYEQYF
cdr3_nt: TGTGCCAGCAGCGCAGGGGGGACAGGGTCTTACGAGCAGTACTTC